This entry describes one T cell receptor beta chain. The record originates from a study of blood T cell repertoires in COVID-19. The ends lost 5 bases at V and 5 bases at J; junction bases unmatched: 11. Germline V gives CDR1 MNHEY, CDR2 SVGAGI. The CDR3 has 15 residues. The protocol was immunoSEQ multiplex PCR, while the TCRdb copy is restricted to in-frame clones and leaves out a portion. Of 120,000 to 150,000 clones in the sample, 65% to 85% were seen once. The sequence was collected from a man aged 25-40 years with COVID-19, enrolled during active disease. The chain uses TRBV6-5 and TRBJ1-1; 7 bases are a match to TRBD1. The sequenced sample was peripheral blood. Here the CDR3 reads CASSPFRTGDTEAFF. The CDR3 coding sequence is TGTGCCAGCAGTCCCTTCCGGACAGGAGATACTGAAGCTTTCTTT.